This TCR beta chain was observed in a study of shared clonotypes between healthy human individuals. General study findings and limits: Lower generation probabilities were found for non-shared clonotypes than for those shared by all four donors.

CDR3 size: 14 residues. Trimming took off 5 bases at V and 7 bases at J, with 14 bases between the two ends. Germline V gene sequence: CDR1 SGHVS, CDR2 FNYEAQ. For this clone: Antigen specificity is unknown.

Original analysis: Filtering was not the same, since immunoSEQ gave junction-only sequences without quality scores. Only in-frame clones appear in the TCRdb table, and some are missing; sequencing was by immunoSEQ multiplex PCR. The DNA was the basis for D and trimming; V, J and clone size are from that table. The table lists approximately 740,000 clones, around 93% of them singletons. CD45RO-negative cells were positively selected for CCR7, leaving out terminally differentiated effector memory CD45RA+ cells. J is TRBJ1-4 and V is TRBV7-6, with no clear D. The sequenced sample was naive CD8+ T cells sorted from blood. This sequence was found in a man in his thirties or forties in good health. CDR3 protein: CASSNRERSEKLFF. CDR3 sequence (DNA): TGTGCCAGCAGCAACCGGGAGAGATCTGAAAAACTGTTTTTT.